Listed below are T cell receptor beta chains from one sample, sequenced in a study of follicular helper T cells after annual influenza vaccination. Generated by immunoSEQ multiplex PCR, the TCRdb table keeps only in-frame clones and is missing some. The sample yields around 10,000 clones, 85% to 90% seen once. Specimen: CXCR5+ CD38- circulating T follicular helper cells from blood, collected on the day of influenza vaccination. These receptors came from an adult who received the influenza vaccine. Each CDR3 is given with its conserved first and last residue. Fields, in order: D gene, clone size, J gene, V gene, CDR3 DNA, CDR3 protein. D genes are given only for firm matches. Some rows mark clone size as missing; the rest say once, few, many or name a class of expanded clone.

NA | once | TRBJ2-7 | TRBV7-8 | TGTGCCAGCAGCTTACGGGGTTCCTACGAGCAGTACTTC | CASSLRGSYEQYF
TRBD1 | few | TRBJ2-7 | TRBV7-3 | TGTGCCAGCAGCTTACAGCAGGGGGAATACGAGCAGTACTTC | CASSLQQGEYEQYF
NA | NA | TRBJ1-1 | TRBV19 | TGTGCCAGTAGTATCGACCCGTCGTGGGGGGCGAACACTGAAGCTTTCTTT | CASSIDPSWGANTEAFF
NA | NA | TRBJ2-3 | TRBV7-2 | TGTGCCAGCAGCTTAGCGGGGGTCATCACAGATACGCAGTATTTT | CASSLAGVITDTQYF
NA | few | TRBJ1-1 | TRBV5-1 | TGCGCCAGCAGCGAGGGTTGGGTCACTGAAGCTTTCTTT | CASSEGWVTEAFF
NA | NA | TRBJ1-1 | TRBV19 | TGTGCCAGTAACGACAGATATAACACTGAAGCTTTCTTT | CASNDRYNTEAFF
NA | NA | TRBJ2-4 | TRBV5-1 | TGCGCCAGCAGCGCTAGCAAAGTTGACATTCAGTACTTC | CASSASKVDIQYF
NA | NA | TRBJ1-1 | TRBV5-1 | TGCGCCAGCAGCAGTGACAACTGGAACACTGAAGCTTTCTTT | CASSSDNWNTEAFF
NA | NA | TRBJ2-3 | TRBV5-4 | TGTGCCAGCAGCTTGGATTTGCAGACCACAGATACGCAGTATTTT | CASSLDLQTTDTQYF
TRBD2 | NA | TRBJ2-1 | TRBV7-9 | TGTGCCAGCAGCATCCGGACTAGCTCCTACAATGAGCAGTTCTTC | CASSIRTSSYNEQFF
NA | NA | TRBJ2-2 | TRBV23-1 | TGCGCCAGCAGTCAATCAAAGGTCGCGAACACCGGGGAGCTGTTTTTT | CASSQSKVANTGELFF
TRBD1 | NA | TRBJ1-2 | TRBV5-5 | TGTGCCAGCAGCTGGGCCGAGCCGGGACAGATCTATGGCTACACCTTC | CASSWAEPGQIYGYTF
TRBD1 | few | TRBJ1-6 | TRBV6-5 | TGTGCCACGTCCAGGGGGCCTTCACCCCTCCACTTT | CATSRGPSPLHF
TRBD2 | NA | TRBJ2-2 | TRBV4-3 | TGCGCCAGCAGCCAACCAGCGGGGGGGCAGAGCGGGGAGCTGTTTTTT | CASSQPAGGQSGELFF
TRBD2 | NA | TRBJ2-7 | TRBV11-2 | TGTGCCAGCAGCACGGTCGGCGGGAGGAACGAGCAGTACTTC | CASSTVGGRNEQYF
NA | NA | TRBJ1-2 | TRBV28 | TGTGCCAGCAGTTTTAGTAGGCTCTGGTACACCTTC | CASSFSRLWYTF
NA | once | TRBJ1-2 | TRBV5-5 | TGTGCCAGCAGCTTAGCTCCCCCCAACTATGGCTACACCTTC | CASSLAPPNYGYTF
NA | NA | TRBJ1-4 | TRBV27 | TGTGCCAGCAGTTCATCAGTAATTCAAAAACTGTTTTTT | CASSSSVIQKLFF